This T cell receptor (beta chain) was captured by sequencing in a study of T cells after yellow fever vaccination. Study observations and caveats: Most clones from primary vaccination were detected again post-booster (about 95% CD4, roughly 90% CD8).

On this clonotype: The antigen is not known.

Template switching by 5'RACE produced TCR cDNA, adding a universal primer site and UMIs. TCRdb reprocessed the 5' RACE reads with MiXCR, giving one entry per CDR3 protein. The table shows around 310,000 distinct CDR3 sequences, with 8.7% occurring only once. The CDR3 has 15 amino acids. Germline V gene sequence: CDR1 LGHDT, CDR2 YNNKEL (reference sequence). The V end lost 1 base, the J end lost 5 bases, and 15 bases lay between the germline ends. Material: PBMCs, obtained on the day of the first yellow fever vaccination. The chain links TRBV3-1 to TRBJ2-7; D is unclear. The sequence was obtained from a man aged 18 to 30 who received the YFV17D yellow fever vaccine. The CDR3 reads CASSQVRILGNEQYF. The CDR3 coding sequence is TGTGCCAGCAGCCAAGTCCGAATCTTGGGGAACGAGCAGTACTTC.